The rows below give T cell receptor beta chains drawn from one sample of a study of Ad26.COV2.S vaccination and SARS-CoV-2 variants. The assay was immunoSEQ multiplex PCR, and TCRdb's table has in-frame clones only and misses some. The sample comprises fewer than 500,000 clones, nearly 90% of which are singletons, and over 2.5% rests with the top ten. Here the sequenced sample was peripheral blood, taken in a trial of Ad26.COV2.S vaccine versus placebo. All receptors come from a person between 18 and 65 years old who received the Ad26.COV2.S COVID-19 vaccine or a placebo. Each CDR3 is given with its conserved first and last residue. The D gene is left open where the match is weak. The size entry is marked missing in some rows and otherwise reads once, few, many or a size class.

J,D,V,size,CDR3,DNA
TRBJ1-5,-,TRBV25-1,-,CASSGGFSNQPQHF,TGTGCCAGCAGTGGGGGCTTTAGCAATCAGCCCCAGCATTTT
TRBJ2-7,TRBD2,TRBV7-2,-,CASSPIAGATYEQYF,TGTGCCAGCAGCCCGATAGCGGGGGCGACCTACGAGCAGTACTTC
TRBJ1-1,-,TRBV27,-,CASSRRKGWGTEAFF,TGTGCCAGCAGTCGCAGGAAGGGGTGGGGTACTGAAGCTTTCTTT
TRBJ1-1,-,TRBV7-9,-,CASTYGSGTEAFF,TGTGCCAGCACCTACGGCTCGGGAACTGAAGCTTTCTTT
TRBJ2-1,-,TRBV30,-,CAWSAGLAREQFF,TGTGCCTGGAGTGCTGGGCTAGCGAGGGAGCAGTTCTTC
TRBJ1-1,TRBD1,TRBV7-2,-,CASSLVHQGANTEAFF,TGTGCCAGCAGCTTAGTTCACCAGGGGGCGAACACTGAAGCTTTCTTT
TRBJ1-1,-,TRBV18,-,CASSPGGDGWGTEAFF,TGTGCCAGCTCCCCGGGGGGTGACGGCTGGGGGACTGAAGCTTTCTTT
TRBJ1-2,TRBD1,TRBV28,-,CASRGQGYGYTF,TGTGCCAGCAGGGGACAGGGGTATGGCTACACCTTC
TRBJ1-2,-,TRBV29-1,-,CSVLTRHNYGYTF,TGCAGCGTTCTTACGAGGCATAACTATGGCTACACCTTC
TRBJ2-3,-,TRBV3-1/TRBV3-2,-,CASSQDSPLDGGQYF,TGTGCCAGCAGCCAAGACAGTCCCCTCGATGGTGGGCAGTATTTT
TRBJ2-3,TRBD1,TRBV10-3,-,CAISGDSLTDTQYF,TGTGCCATCAGTGGGGACAGCCTCACAGATACGCAGTATTTT
TRBJ2-1,-,TRBV7-2,-,CASSLAGAYNEQFF,TGTGCCAGCAGCTTAGCGGGGGCCTACAATGAGCAGTTCTTC
TRBJ1-2,-,TRBV6-1,-,CASSEKGPVYGYTF,TGTGCCAGCAGTGAAAAGGGGCCGGTCTATGGCTACACCTTC
TRBJ1-1,-,TRBV5-1,-,CASSFWGGLDTEAFF,TGCGCCAGCAGCTTCTGGGGCGGTTTGGACACTGAAGCTTTCTTT
TRBJ2-7,-,TRBV30,-,CAWSVLREHEQYF,TGTGCCTGGAGTGTACTCAGGGAGCACGAGCAGTACTTC
TRBJ1-4,-,TRBV5-4,-,CASSLFLGNEKLFF,TGTGCCAGCAGCTTGTTTCTGGGGAATGAAAAACTGTTTTTT
TRBJ2-3,TRBD2,TRBV5-1,-,CASSLYPSGGATDTQYF,TGCGCCAGCAGCTTGTATCCTAGCGGGGGGGCGACAGATACGCAGTATTTT
TRBJ1-1,-,TRBV27,-,CASSPRGWKDTEAFF,TGTGCCAGCAGTCCCCGGGGATGGAAGGACACTGAAGCTTTCTTT
TRBJ2-3,-,TRBV4-3,-,CASSQWRDTQYF,TGCGCCAGCAGCCAATGGAGGGATACGCAGTATTTT
TRBJ2-5,-,TRBV5-1,-,CASSNRQGGMETQYF,TGCGCCAGCAGCAACCGACAGGGAGGAATGGAGACCCAGTACTTC
TRBJ2-1,-,TRBV5-1,-,CASSLEVGTEQFF,TGCGCCAGCAGCCTGGAAGTAGGGACTGAGCAGTTCTTC
TRBJ2-1,-,TRBV2,-,CASLYEDYSNEQFF,TGTGCCAGCTTATACGAAGACTACAGCAATGAGCAGTTCTTC
TRBJ2-3,TRBD1,TRBV11-3,-,CASSFGTGAGDTQYF,TGTGCCAGCAGCTTCGGGACAGGGGCTGGGGATACGCAGTATTTT
TRBJ1-1,-,TRBV18,once,CASSPPSVRNTEAFF,TGTGCCAGCTCACCACCGAGCGTACGGAACACTGAAGCTTTCTTT
TRBJ2-1,TRBD2,TRBV2,-,CASMTGGPKSSYNEQFF,TGTGCCAGCATGACGGGAGGGCCAAAGAGCTCCTACAATGAGCAGTTCTTC
TRBJ1-5,TRBD1,TRBV27,-,CASSLSGQGKNQPQHF,TGTGCCAGCAGTTTATCGGGACAGGGAAAGAATCAGCCCCAGCATTTT
TRBJ2-1,-,TRBV4-3,-,CASSQVQGSQFF,TGCGCCAGCAGCCAAGTTCAGGGGAGTCAGTTCTTC
TRBJ2-2,TRBD2,TRBV7-8,-,CASSLIVTSGADSGELFF,TGTGCCAGCAGCCTCATCGTGACTAGCGGGGCAGATAGCGGGGAGCTGTTTTTT
TRBJ2-1,-,TRBV18,-,CASSPPKGPRTPNEQFF,TGTGCCAGCTCACCACCGAAGGGACCCCGAACCCCCAATGAGCAGTTCTTC
TRBJ2-5,-,TRBV14,-,CASSGTSHGTQYF,TGTGCCAGCAGCGGAACAAGCCACGGGACCCAGTACTTC
TRBJ1-1,-,TRBV29-1,-,CSVEGMALTAEAFF,TGCAGCGTTGAAGGGATGGCACTCACCGCTGAAGCTTTCTTT
TRBJ1-1,TRBD1,TRBV5-4,once,CASSLSWVRGRETEAFF,TGTGCCAGCAGCTTGAGCTGGGTCAGGGGGCGGGAAACTGAAGCTTTCTTT
TRBJ1-1,-,TRBV13,-,CASSRRREAFF,TGTGCCAGCAGTCGACGGAGAGAAGCTTTCTTT
TRBJ2-1,-,TRBV27,once,CASSLSPGAKIDEQFF,TGTGCCAGCAGTTTATCGCCGGGGGCTAAGATAGATGAGCAGTTCTTC
TRBJ2-5,-,TRBV5-4,-,CASSSPNQETQYF,TGTGCCAGCAGCTCGCCCAACCAAGAGACCCAGTACTTC
TRBJ2-1,TRBD2,TRBV6-5,-,CASSYQAGGLGEQFF,TGTGCCAGCAGTTATCAAGCGGGAGGATTGGGTGAGCAGTTCTTC
TRBJ1-2,TRBD1,TRBV5-4,-,CASSFDRAGYGYTF,TGTGCCAGCAGCTTCGACAGGGCCGGCTATGGCTACACCTTC
TRBJ1-1,-,TRBV7-6,-,CASSLNPFTEAFF,TGTGCCAGCAGCTTAAACCCATTCACTGAAGCTTTCTTT
TRBJ2-1,TRBD1,TRBV18,-,CASSSTGTGVLTEQFF,TGTGCCAGCTCATCTACCGGGACAGGGGTTCTAACTGAGCAGTTCTTC
TRBJ1-1,TRBD1,TRBV5-4,-,CASSEPGTGNTEAFF,TGTGCCAGCAGCGAACCCGGGACAGGGAACACTGAAGCTTTCTTT
TRBJ1-1,-,TRBV4-1,-,CASSQVGGNTEAFF,TGCGCCAGCAGCCAAGTAGGAGGGAACACTGAAGCTTTCTTT
TRBJ2-5,-,TRBV6-2/TRBV6-3,-,CASSYSGDGETQYF,TGTGCCAGCAGTTACTCCGGGGATGGTGAGACCCAGTACTTC
TRBJ2-1,-,TRBV23-1,-,CASSQSRPDPSLLSYNEQFF,TGCGCCAGCAGTCAATCGCGGCCGGACCCGTCTTTACTCTCCTACAATGAGCAGTTCTTC
TRBJ2-1,TRBD2,TRBV28,-,CASRTGTTYNEQFF,TGTGCCAGCAGGACCGGGACTACCTACAATGAGCAGTTCTTC
TRBJ2-3,-,TRBV5-1,-,CASSLARSPDTQYF,TGCGCCAGCAGCTTGGCCAGGAGCCCAGATACGCAGTATTTT
TRBJ1-1,TRBD1,TRBV19,once,CASRDRSPTEAFF,TGTGCCAGTAGGGACAGGAGTCCAACTGAAGCTTTCTTT
TRBJ1-5,-,TRBV7-9,-,CASSLTGRGQPQHF,TGTGCCAGCAGCTTGACAGGCCGGGGTCAGCCCCAGCATTTT
TRBJ2-7,-,TRBV9,once,CASSAGGASYEQYF,TGTGCCAGCAGCGCTGGTGGGGCATCCTACGAGCAGTACTTC
TRBJ2-1,TRBD2,TRBV5-1,-,CASSFTGTTYNEQFF,TGCGCCAGCAGCTTTACCGGGACTACCTACAATGAGCAGTTCTTC
TRBJ2-3,TRBD1,TRBV5-4,-,CASSPGGVTSTDTQYF,TGTGCCAGCTCCCCAGGGGGCGTTACTAGCACAGATACGCAGTATTTT
TRBJ2-7,-,TRBV4-1,once,CASSPTLLGGSYEQYF,TGCGCCAGCAGCCCCACTTTGCTGGGGGGCTCCTACGAGCAGTACTTC
TRBJ2-5,TRBD2,TRBV24-1,-,CATSDWTSGEETQYF,TGTGCCACCAGTGATTGGACTAGCGGGGAAGAGACCCAGTACTTC
TRBJ2-1,TRBD2,TRBV28,-,CASSPGGFYNEQFF,TGTGCCAGCAGTCCCGGGGGGTTCTACAATGAGCAGTTCTTC
TRBJ2-7,-,TRBV5-1,-,CASSLESYEQYF,TGCGCCAGCAGCCTAGAGTCCTACGAGCAGTACTTC